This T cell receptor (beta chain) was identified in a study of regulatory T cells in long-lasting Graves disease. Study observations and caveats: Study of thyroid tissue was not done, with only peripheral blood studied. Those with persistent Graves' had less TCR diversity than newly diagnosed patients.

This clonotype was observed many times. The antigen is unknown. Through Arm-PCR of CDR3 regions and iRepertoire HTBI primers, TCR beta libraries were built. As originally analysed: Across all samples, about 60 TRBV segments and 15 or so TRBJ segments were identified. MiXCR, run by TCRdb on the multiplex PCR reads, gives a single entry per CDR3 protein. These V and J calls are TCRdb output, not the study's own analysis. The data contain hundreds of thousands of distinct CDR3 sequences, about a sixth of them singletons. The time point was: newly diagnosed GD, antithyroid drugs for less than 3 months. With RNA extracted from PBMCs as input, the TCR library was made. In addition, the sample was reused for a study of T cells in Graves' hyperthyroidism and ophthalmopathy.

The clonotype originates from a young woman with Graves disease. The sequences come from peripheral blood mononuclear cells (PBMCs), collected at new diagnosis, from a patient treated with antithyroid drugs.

The CDR3 loop reads CASSPPPSGETDTQYF. In nucleotides, the CDR3 is TGTGCCAGCAGCCCACCCCCTAGCGGGGAAACAGATACGCAGTATTTT. The chain uses TRBV5-6 and TRBJ2-3; the match to TRBD2 covers 9 bases. After removal of 4 bases from V and 3 bases from J, the junction contained 9 bases not matched to a gene. The CDR3 runs 16 residues. Per germline, CDR1 SGHDT and CDR2 YYEEEE.